The rows below give T cell receptor beta chains drawn from one sample of a study of regulatory T cells in long-lasting Graves disease. One entry per CDR3 protein, called by TCRdb with MiXCR from the multiplex PCR reads. The sample has about 460,000 distinct CDR3 sequences; about 20% are singletons. This specimen was peripheral blood mononuclear cells (PBMCs), taken when the disease was refractory, from a patient treated with antithyroid drugs. All receptors come from a female donor with Graves disease. The CDR3 runs from the conserved cysteine through the conserved F or W. Each record gives: J gene, D gene, V gene, clone size, CDR3 protein, CDR3 DNA. D genes are given only for firm matches. A row's size may be missing; if present it is once, few, many or a size class.

>TRBJ1-4|NA|TRBV7-2|NA
CASSQGSGPDEKLFF
TGTGCCAGCAGCCAAGGGTCTGGCCCCGATGAAAAACTGTTTTTT
>TRBJ2-2|NA|TRBV12-5|NA
CASGLKLPFANTGELFF
TGTGCTAGTGGTTTAAAACTTCCTTTCGCGAACACCGGGGAGCTGTTTTTT
>TRBJ1-1|NA|TRBV7-6|many
CASSLKGDTEAFF
TGTGCCAGCAGCTTAAAAGGGGACACTGAAGCTTTCTTT
>TRBJ2-7|NA|TRBV7-2|few
CASSLEAPSTSYEQYF
TGTGCCAGCAGCTTAGAGGCCCCTTCCACCTCCTACGAGCAGTACTTC
>TRBJ2-5|TRBD1|TRBV28|NA
CASSPMGQGGYETQYF
TGTGCCAGCAGTCCCATGGGACAGGGAGGGTATGAGACCCAGTACTTC
>TRBJ2-7|NA|TRBV7-2|many
CASSLVGSGISHF
NA
>TRBJ1-2|NA|TRBV28|many
CASSTRVSAGYTF
TGTGCCAGCAGCACTAGAGTTTCGGCTGGCTACACCTTC
>TRBJ2-5|NA|TRBV12-3/TRBV12-4|many
CASSPSDGETQYF
TGTGCCAGCAGCCCTAGTGATGGGGAGACCCAGTACTTC
>TRBJ1-3|NA|TRBV11-3|many
CASSASHSGNTIYF
TGTGCCAGCAGCGCAAGCCACTCTGGAAACACCATATATTTT
>TRBJ1-5|NA|TRBV12-3/TRBV12-4|many
CASSFGTADQPQHF
TGTGCCAGCAGTTTTGGTACAGCAGATCAGCCCCAGCATTTT
>TRBJ2-2|NA|TRBV5-1|many
CASSVLEGANTGELFF
TGCGCCAGCAGCGTTCTGGAGGGGGCGAACACCGGGGAGCTGTTTTTT
>TRBJ2-7|TRBD1|TRBV7-3|NA
CASSTGTAAQYF
TGTGCCAGCAGCACCGGGACAGCAGCGCAGTACTTC
>TRBJ2-3|NA|TRBV2|few
CASSEPGHQGDTQYF
TGTGCCAGCAGTGAACCAGGACACCAGGGGGATACGCAGTATTTT
>TRBJ2-5|NA|TRBV7-9|many
CASSLQPGLRYQETQYF
TGTGCCAGCAGCTTACAGCCGGGACTCCGCTACCAAGAGACCCAGTACTTC
>TRBJ1-2|NA|TRBV6-1|NA
CASSPGTAGYGYTF
TGTGCCAGCAGTCCCGGGACCGCCGGCTATGGCTACACCTTC
>TRBJ1-1|NA|TRBV20-1|many
CSARGFSLLTEAFF
TGCAGTGCTCGAGGATTTTCCCTCCTCACTGAAGCTTTCTTT
>TRBJ2-2|NA|TRBV11-2|few
CASSSTTGSGELFF
TGTGCCAGCAGCTCCACCACAGGGTCCGGGGAGCTGTTTTTT
>TRBJ2-7|TRBD1|TRBV19|few
CASSSRDRNEQYF
TGTGCCAGTAGTAGCAGGGACAGAAACGAGCAGTACTTC
>TRBJ2-7|TRBD1|TRBV12-3/TRBV12-4|many
CASSRPGQGIYEQCF
TGTGCCAGCAGTCGGCCGGGACAGGGTATCTACGAGCAGTGCTTC
>TRBJ2-3|NA|TRBV12-3/TRBV12-4|NA
CASSFMADTQYF
TGTGCCAGCAGTTTTATGGCAGATACGCAGTATTTT
>TRBJ1-1|NA|TRBV5-1|few
CASSLEGGVNTEAFF
TGCGCCAGCAGCTTGGAAGGGGGTGTCAACACTGAAGCTTTCTTT
>TRBJ2-7|NA|TRBV7-3|NA
CASSPTADLGDYEQYF
TGTGCCAGCAGCCCAACGGCGGACCTAGGTGACTACGAGCAGTACTTC
>TRBJ2-4|TRBD2|TRBV13|few
CASGSAGRDIQYF
TGTGCCAGCGGATCAGCGGGGAGGGACATTCAGTACTTC
>TRBJ2-4|NA|TRBV4-3|NA
CASSPGGGGNIQYF
TGCGCCAGCAGCCCCGGAGGGGGGGGAAACATTCAGTACTTC
>TRBJ2-2|NA|TRBV9|NA
CASSVAPGLPLNTGELFF
TGTGCCAGCAGCGTAGCTCCCGGGCTGCCGCTGAACACCGGGGAGCTGTTTTTT
>TRBJ1-6|NA|TRBV27|many
CASSVMGGSPLHF
TGTGCCAGCTCCGTTATGGGGGGTTCACCCCTCCACTTT
>TRBJ1-2|NA|TRBV29-1|many
CSVVGRGFYGYTF
TGCAGCGTTGTGGGGAGAGGCTTCTATGGCTACACCTTC
>TRBJ2-2|NA|TRBV9|NA
CASSVVGGELFF
TGTGCTAGCAGCGTAGTCGGCGGGGAGCTGTTTTTT
>TRBJ2-5|NA|TRBV7-2|many
CASSPPALFETQYF
TGTGCCAGCAGCCCCCCGGCGCTTTTCGAGACCCAGTACTTC
>TRBJ2-5|NA|TRBV29-1|NA
CSQGTAGGKTQYF
TGCAGCCAGGGGACAGCCGGGGGGAAGACCCAGTACTTC
>TRBJ2-7|NA|TRBV2|many
CASSKEGVYEQYF
TGTGCCAGCAGTAAAGAAGGAGTCTACGAGCAGTACTTC
>TRBJ1-2|TRBD1|TRBV19|once
CASSPPGQGYLYTF
TGTGCCAGTAGTCCCCCGGGACAGGGGTATCTCTACACCTTC
>TRBJ2-7|TRBD1|TRBV9|few
CASSVGGRGQRPYEQYF
TGTGCCAGCAGCGTAGGAGGACGGGGACAGCGACCCTACGAGCAGTACTTC
>TRBJ2-5|TRBD2|TRBV5-8|NA
CASSRAGRVEETQYF
TGTGCCAGCAGCCGGGCCGGGAGGGTGGAAGAGACCCAGTACTTC
>TRBJ2-7|NA|TRBV7-2|few
CASSKRGAETEQYF
TGTGCCAGCAGCAAGAGGGGTGCGGAGACAGAGCAGTACTTC
>TRBJ2-5|NA|TRBV7-3|many
CASSLISAVRLETQYF
TGTGCCAGCAGCTTAATTTCGGCGGTTAGGCTTGAGACCCAGTACTTC
>TRBJ2-1|NA|TRBV12-3/TRBV12-4|NA
CASSLTAEQFF
TGTGCCAGCAGTTTAACGGCGGAGCAGTTCTTC
>TRBJ1-5|TRBD1|TRBV19|few
CASTGTVINQPQHF
TGTGCCAGCACTGGGACAGTTATCAATCAGCCCCAGCATTTT
>TRBJ2-2|TRBD2|TRBV6-2/TRBV6-3|few
CASTIAGENGELFF
TGTGCCAGCACAATAGCGGGAGAGAACGGGGAGCTGTTTTTT
>TRBJ1-3|TRBD1|TRBV20-1|NA
CSARQGAPGNTIYF
TGCAGTGCGAGACAGGGGGCACCAGGAAACACCATATATTTT
>TRBJ2-5|TRBD1|TRBV5-6|few
CASSPQTGVVTETQYF
TGTGCCAGCAGCCCACAGACAGGGGTCGTTACAGAGACCCAGTACTTC
>TRBJ1-2|NA|TRBV5-1|many
CASSLASSNYGYTF
TGCGCCAGCAGCTTGGCCAGCAGTAACTATGGCTACACCTTC
>TRBJ1-1|NA|TRBV6-1|many
CASRGYGDQPFF
TGTGCCAGCAGAGGTTACGGGGACCAACCTTTCTTT